Only a few counts were recorded for the clone carrying this T cell receptor beta chain. These data are taken from a study of blood T cell repertoires in COVID-19. Overall study context: COVID-19 samples from acute and convalescent phases originated in the United States, Italy and Spain. T cells, B-cell-depleted T cells, or PBMCs provided the cDNA or gDNA that served as material.

The germline V and J ends were trimmed by 4 bases and 7 bases, with 14 bases remaining between them. Per germline, CDR1 SGHNT and CDR2 YENEEA. The length of the CDR3 is 14 residues. In the authors' workflow: Amplified reference gene primers provided the basis for estimating nucleated cell counts. Profiling relied on immunoSEQ multiplex PCR, and the TCRdb table lists in-frame clones only, not all of them. The V and J calls and clone size come from that table; D and trimming were worked out from the DNA. This table has some 35,000 clones, about four fifths appearing once. The genes are TRBV11-3 and TRBJ2-1, with a weak D call TRBD2 (5 bases). The sample taken for sequencing was peripheral blood. The receptor's source is a man aged 45 to 65 with acute or convalescent COVID-19. The CDR3 bases are TGTGCCAGCAGCTCGAGGGCTAGAATGAATGAGCAGTTCTTC. This gives the protein CASSSRARMNEQFF.